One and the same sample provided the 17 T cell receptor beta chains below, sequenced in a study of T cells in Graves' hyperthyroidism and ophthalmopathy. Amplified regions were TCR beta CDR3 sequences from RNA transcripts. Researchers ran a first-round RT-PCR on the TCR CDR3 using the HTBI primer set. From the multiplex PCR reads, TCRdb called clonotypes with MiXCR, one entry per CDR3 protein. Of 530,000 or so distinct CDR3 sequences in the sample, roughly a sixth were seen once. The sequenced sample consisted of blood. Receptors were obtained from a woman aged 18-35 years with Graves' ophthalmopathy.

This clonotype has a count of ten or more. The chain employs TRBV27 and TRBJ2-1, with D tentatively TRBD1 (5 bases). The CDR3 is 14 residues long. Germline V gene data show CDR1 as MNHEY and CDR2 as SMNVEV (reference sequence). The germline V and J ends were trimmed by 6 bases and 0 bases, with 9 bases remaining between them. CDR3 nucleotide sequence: TGTGCCAGCAGCCACAGGAGCTCCTACAATGAGCAGTTCTTC. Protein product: CASSHRSSYNEQFF.

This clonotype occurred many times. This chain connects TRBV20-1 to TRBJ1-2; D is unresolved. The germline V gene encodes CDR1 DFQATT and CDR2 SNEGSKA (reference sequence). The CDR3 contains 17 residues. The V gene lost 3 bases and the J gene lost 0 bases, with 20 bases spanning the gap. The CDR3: CSASPQTQILTNYGYTF. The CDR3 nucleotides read TGCAGTGCTAGCCCCCAGACCCAAATACTTACTAACTATGGCTACACCTTC.

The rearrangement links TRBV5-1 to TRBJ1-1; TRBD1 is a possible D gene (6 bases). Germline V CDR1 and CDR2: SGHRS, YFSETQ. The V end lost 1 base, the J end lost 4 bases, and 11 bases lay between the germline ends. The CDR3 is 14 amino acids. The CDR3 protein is CASSLITGATEAFF. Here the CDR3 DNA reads TGCGCCAGCAGCTTGATAACGGGGGCCACTGAAGCTTTCTTT. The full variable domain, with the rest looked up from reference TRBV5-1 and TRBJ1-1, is KAGVTQTPRYLIKTRGQQVTLSCSPISGHRSVSWYQQTPGQGLQFLFEYFSETQRNKGNFPGRFSGRQFSNSRSEMNVSTLELGDSALYLCASSLITGATEAFFGQGTRLTVV.

The CDR3 sequence is CAISEWRVISSGELFF. CDR3 DNA: TGTGCCATCAGTGAGTGGCGGGTTATAAGCTCCGGGGAGCTGTTTTTT. V usage is TRBV10-3 and J usage is TRBJ2-2, with D tentatively TRBD2 (5 bases). The CDR3 length is 16 residues. V lost 1 base and J lost 6, with 15 bases in between. Germline V gene sequence: CDR1 ENHRY, CDR2 SYGVKD.

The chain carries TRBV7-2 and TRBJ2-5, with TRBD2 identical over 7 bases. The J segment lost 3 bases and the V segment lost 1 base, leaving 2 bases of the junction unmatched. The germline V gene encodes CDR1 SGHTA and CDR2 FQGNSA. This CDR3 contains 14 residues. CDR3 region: CASSLVGGEETQYF. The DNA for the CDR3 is TGTGCCAGCAGCTTAGTTGGGGGGGAAGAGACCCAGTACTTC.

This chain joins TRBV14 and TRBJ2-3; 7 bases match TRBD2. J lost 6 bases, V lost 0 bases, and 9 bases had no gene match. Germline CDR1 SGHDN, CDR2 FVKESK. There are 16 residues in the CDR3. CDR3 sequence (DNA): TGTGCCAGCAGCCAAGACACGGGGGGACTTCATGATACGCAGTATTTT. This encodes CASSQDTGGLHDTQYF.

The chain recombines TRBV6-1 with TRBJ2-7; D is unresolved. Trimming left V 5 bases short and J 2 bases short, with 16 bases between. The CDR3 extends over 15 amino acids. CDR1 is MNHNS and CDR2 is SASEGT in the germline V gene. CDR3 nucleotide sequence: TGTGCCAGCAGTTCTGCACGGCAGCCCACCTACGAGCAGTACTTC. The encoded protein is CASSSARQPTYEQYF.

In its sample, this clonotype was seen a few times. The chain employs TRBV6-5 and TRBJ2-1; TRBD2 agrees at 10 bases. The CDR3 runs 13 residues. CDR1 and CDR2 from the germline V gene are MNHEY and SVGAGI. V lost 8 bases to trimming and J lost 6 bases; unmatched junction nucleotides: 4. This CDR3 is CASGSGRANEQFF. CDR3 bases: TGTGCCAGCGGGAGCGGGAGGGCCAATGAGCAGTTCTTC.

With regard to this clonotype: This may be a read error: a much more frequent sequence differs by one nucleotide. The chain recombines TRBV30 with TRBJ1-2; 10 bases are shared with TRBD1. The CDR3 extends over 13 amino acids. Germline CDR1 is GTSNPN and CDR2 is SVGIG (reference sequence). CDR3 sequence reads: CARRTGGGYGYTF. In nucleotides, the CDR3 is TGTGCCCGGAGGACAGGGGGTGGCTATGGCTACACCTTC.

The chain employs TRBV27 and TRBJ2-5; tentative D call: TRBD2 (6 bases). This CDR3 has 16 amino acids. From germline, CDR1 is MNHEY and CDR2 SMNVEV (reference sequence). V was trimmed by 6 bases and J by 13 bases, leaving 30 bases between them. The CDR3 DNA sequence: TGTGCCAGCAGCCCAATCGCCGGGACCCTCGGGATAGCGGCGTACTTC. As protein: CASSPIAGTLGIAAYF.

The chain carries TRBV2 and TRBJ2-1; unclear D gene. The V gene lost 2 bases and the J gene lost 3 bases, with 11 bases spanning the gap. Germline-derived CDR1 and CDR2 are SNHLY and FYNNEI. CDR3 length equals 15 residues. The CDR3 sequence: CASSELLESYNEQFF. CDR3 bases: TGTGCCAGCAGTGAATTGTTGGAGAGCTACAATGAGCAGTTCTTC.

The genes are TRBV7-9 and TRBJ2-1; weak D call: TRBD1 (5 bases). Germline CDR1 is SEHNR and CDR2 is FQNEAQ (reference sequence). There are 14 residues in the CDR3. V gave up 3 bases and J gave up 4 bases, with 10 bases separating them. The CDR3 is CASSLKQVYNEQFF. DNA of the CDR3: TGTGCCAGCAGCTTGAAACAGGTATACAATGAGCAGTTCTTC.

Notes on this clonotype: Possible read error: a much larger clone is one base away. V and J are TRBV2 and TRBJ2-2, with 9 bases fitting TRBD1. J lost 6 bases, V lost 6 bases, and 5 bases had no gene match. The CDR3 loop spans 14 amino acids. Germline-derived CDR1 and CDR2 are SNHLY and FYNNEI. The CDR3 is CASRGQGSAGELFF. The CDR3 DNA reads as TGTGCCAGCAGGGGACAGGGCAGCGCCGGGGAGCTGTTTTTT.

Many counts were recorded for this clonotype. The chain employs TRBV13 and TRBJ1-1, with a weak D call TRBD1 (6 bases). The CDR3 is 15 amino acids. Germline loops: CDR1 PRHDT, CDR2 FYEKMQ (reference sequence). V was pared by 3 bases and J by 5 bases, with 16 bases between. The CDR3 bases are TGTGCCAGCAGCTTCACCCCCCGAGGGGGGACTGAAGCTTTCTTT. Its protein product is CASSFTPRGGTEAFF.

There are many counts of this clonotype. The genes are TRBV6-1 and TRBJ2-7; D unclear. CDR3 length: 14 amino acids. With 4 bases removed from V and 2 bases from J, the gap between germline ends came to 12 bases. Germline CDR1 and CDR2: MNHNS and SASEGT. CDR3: CASSGLQAAYEQYF. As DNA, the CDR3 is TGTGCCAGCAGTGGTCTTCAGGCGGCCTACGAGCAGTACTTC.

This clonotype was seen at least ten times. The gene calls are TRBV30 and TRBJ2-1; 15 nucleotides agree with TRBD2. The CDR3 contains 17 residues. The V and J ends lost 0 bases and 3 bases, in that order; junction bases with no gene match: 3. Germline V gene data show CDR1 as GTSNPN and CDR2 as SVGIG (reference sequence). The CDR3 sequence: CAWSVWTSGGDYNEQFF. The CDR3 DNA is TGTGCCTGGAGTGTTTGGACTAGCGGGGGGGACTACAATGAGCAGTTCTTC.

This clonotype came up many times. Here the CDR3 DNA reads TGTGCCAGCTCTCGATGGGACACCGGGGAGCTGTTTTTT. It is translated as CASSRWDTGELFF. The chain is built from TRBV11-1 and TRBJ2-2; D remains unclear. Per the germline V gene, CDR1 is SGHAT and CDR2 is FQDESV (reference sequence). Trimming removed 8 bases from V and 3 bases from J, with 10 bases in between. This CDR3 is built from 13 residues.